The entry below gives a single T cell receptor beta chain sequence along with its context. The sample belongs to a study of blood T cell repertoires in COVID-19. Study in general: Samples representing acute and convalescent COVID-19 were sourced from the United States, Italy and Spain. Nucleic acid was either cDNA or gDNA, and it came from T cells, B-cell-depleted T cells, or PBMCs.

Per the authors' pipeline: Estimation of nucleated cell counts relied on the amplification of reference gene primers. Sequencing used immunoSEQ multiplex PCR; TCRdb keeps in-frame clones, though not all of them. V and J calls and clone size are given by that table; D and trimming were obtained from the DNA. Of 80,000 to 100,000 clones detected, about 89% appear once; the ten largest clones hold less than 20%. Germline CDR1 and CDR2: SGHRS and YFSETQ. This CDR3 spans 14 amino acids. Trimming left V 4 bases short and J 8 bases short, with 18 bases between. V and J are TRBV5-1 and TRBJ1-1; D is unresolved. This sequence originates from a human donor in a cohort sampled during active COVID-19. Sequenced sample: peripheral blood. The CDR3 coding sequence is TGCGCCAGCAGCCAGGAACTCAACACCGCCGAAGCTTTCTTT. This gives the protein CASSQELNTAEAFF.